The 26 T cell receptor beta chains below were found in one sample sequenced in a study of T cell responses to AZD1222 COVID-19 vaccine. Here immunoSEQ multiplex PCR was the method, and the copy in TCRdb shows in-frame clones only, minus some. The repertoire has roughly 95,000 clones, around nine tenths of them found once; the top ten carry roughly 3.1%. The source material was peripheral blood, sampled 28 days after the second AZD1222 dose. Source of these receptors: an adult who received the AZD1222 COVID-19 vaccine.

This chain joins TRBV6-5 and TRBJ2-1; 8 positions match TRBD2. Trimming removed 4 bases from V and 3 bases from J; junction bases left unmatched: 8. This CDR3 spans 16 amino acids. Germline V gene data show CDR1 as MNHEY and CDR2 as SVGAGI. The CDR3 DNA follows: TGTGCCAGCAGTTTCGTTAGCGGGGCAAACTACAATGAGCAGTTCTTC. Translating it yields CASSFVSGANYNEQFF.

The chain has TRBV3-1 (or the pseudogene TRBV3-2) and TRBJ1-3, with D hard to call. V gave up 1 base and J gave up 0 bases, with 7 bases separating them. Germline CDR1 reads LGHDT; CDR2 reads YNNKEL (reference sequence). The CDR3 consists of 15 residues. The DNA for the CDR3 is TGTGCCAGCAGCCAAGGATCAGCCTCTGGAAACACCATATATTTT. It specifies CASSQGSASGNTIYF.

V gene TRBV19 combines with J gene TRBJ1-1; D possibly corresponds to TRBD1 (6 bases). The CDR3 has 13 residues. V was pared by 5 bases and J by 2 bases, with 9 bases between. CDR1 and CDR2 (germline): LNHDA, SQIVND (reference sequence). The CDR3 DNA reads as TGTGCCAGTAGTTTGACAGGTAACACTGAAGCTTTCTTT. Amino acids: CASSLTGNTEAFF.

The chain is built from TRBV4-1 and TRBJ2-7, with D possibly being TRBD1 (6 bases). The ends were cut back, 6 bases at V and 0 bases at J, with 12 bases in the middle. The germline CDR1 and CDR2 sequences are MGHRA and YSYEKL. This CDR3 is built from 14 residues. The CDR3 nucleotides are TGCGCCAGCAGAAGGACAGACGACTCCTACGAGCAGTACTTC. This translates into CASRRTDDSYEQYF.

The CDR3, as DNA: TGTGCCAGCAGTTTATGGGGGGACAGGGGTTTTAACTATGGCTACACCTTC. It yields the protein CASSLWGDRGFNYGYTF. V and J are TRBV28 and TRBJ1-2; 10 bases align to TRBD1. The CDR3 runs 17 residues. J was trimmed by 1 base and V by 0 bases; bases with no gene match: 5. CDR1 is MDHEN, CDR2 SYDVKM, per germline.

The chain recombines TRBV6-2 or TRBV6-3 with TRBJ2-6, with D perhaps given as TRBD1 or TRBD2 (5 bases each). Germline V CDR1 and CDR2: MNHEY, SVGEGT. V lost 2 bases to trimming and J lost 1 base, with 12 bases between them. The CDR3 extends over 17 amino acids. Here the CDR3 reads CASSYIQGGSGANVLTF. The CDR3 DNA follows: TGTGCCAGCAGTTACATCCAGGGCGGGTCTGGGGCCAACGTCCTGACTTTC.

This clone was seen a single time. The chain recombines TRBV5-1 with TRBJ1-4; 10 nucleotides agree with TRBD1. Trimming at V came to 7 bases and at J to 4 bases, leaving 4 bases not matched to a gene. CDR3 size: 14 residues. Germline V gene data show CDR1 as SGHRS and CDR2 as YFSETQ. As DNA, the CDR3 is TGCGCCAGCCCGACAGGGGGCGTTAATGAAAAACTGTTTTTT. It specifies CASPTGGVNEKLFF.

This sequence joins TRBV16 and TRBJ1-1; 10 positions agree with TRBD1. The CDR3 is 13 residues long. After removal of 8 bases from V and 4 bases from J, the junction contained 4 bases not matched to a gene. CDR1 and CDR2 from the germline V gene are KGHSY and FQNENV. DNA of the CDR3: TGTGCCAGCGCGGGACAGGGGATCACTGAAGCTTTCTTT. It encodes CASAGQGITEAFF.

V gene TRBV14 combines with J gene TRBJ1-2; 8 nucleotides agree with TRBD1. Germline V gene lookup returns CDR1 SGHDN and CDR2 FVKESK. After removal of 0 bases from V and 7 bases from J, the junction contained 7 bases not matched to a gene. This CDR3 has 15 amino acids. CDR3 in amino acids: CASSQELQGAGGYTF. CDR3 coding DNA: TGTGCCAGCAGCCAAGAACTGCAGGGGGCGGGTGGCTACACCTTC.

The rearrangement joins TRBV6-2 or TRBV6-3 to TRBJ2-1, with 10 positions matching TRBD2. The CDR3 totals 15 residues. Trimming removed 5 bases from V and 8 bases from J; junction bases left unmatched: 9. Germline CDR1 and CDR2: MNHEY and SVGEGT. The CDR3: CASSKTSGFTDEQFF. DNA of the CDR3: TGTGCCAGCAGTAAGACTAGCGGGTTCACCGATGAGCAGTTCTTC.

CDR3 in amino acids: CASSHSDRPGSYEQYF. DNA of the CDR3: TGCGCCAGCAGCCACAGCGACAGGCCTGGCTCCTACGAGCAGTACTTC. The chain recombines TRBV4-1 with TRBJ2-7, with a possible D match to TRBD1 (6 bases). This CDR3 spans 16 amino acids. The germline V gene encodes CDR1 MGHRA and CDR2 YSYEKL. V was clipped by 3 bases and J by 0 bases, with 15 bases between them.

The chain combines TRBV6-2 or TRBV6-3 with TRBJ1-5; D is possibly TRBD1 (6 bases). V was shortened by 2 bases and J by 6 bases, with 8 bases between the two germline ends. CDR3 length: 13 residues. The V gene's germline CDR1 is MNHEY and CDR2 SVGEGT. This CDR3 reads CASSYGGAQPQHF. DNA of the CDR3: TGTGCCAGCAGTTACGGGGGGGCTCAGCCCCAGCATTTT.

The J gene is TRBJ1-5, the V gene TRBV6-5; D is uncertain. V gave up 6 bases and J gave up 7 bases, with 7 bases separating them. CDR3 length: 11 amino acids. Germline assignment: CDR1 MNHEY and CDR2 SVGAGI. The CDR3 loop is CASSAFQPQHF. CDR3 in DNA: TGTGCCAGCAGCGCCTTCCAGCCCCAGCATTTT.

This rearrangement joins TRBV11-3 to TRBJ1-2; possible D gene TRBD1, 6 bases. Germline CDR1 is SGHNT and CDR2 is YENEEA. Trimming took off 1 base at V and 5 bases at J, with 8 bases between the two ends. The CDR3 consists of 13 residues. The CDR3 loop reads CASSLVGGYGYTF. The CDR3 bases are TGTGCCAGCAGCTTAGTAGGGGGATATGGCTACACCTTC.

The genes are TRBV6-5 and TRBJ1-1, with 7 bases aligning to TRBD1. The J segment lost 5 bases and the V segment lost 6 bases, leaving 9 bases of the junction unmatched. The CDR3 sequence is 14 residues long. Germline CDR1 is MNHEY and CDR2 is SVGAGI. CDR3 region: CASSQEIQGTEAFF. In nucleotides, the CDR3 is TGTGCCAGCAGCCAAGAGATACAGGGGACTGAAGCTTTCTTT.

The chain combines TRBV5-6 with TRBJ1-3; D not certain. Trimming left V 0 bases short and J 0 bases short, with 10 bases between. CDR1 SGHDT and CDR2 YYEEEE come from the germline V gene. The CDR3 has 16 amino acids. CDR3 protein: CASSLEGGSSGNTIYF. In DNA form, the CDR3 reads TGTGCCAGCAGCTTGGAAGGCGGGAGCTCTGGAAACACCATATATTTT.

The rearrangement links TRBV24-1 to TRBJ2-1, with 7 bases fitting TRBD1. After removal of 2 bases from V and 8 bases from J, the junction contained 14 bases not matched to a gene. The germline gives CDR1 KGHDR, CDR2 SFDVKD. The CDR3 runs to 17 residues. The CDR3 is CATSDSSGQKSQDEQFF. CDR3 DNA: TGTGCCACCAGTGATTCGTCGGGACAGAAGTCCCAGGATGAGCAGTTCTTC.

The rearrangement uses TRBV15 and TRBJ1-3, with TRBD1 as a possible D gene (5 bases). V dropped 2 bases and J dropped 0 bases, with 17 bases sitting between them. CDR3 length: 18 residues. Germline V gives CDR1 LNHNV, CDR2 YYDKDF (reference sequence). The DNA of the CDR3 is TGTGCCACCAGCAGATCCCGTTTAGACAGCCTCTCTGGAAACACCATATATTTT. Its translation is CATSRSRLDSLSGNTIYF.

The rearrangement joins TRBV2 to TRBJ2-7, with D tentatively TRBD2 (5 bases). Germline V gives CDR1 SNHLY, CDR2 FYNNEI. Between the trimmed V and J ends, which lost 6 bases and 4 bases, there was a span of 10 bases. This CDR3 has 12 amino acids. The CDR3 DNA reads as TGTGCCAGCAGGGGAGACATTTACGAGCAGTACTTC. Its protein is CASRGDIYEQYF.

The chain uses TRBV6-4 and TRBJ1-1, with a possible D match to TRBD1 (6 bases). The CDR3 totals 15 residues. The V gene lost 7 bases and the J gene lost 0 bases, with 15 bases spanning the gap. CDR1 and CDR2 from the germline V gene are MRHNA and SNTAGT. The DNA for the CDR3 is TGTGCCAGCACCGAAAGGGGGTCATTGAACACTGAAGCTTTCTTT. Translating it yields CASTERGSLNTEAFF.

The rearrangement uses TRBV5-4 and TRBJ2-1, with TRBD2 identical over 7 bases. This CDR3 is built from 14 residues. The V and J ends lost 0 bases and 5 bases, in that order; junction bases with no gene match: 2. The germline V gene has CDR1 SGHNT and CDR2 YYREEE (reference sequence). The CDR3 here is CASSLELANNEQFF. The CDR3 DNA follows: TGTGCCAGCAGCTTGGAACTAGCGAACAATGAGCAGTTCTTC. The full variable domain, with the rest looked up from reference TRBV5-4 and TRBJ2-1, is ETGVTQSPTHLIKTRGQQVTLRCSSQSGHNTVSWYQQALGQGPQFIFQYYREEENGRGNFPPRFSGLQFPNYSSELNVNALELDDSALYLCASSLELANNEQFFGPGTRLTVL.

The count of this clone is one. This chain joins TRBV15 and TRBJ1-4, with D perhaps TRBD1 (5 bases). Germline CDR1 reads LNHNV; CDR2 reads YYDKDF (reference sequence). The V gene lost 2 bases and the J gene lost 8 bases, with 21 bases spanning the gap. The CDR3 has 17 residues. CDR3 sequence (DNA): TGTGCCACCAGCAGACCCGAAAGGGGCCCGCTAGGGGAAAAACTGTTTTTT. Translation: CATSRPERGPLGEKLFF.

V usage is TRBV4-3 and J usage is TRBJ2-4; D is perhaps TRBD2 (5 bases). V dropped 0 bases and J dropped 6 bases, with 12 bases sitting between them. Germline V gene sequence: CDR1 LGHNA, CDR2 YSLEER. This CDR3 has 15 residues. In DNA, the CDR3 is TGCGCCAGCAGCCAAGATGTGGCTAGCCGAAACATTCAGTACTTC. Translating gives CASSQDVASRNIQYF.

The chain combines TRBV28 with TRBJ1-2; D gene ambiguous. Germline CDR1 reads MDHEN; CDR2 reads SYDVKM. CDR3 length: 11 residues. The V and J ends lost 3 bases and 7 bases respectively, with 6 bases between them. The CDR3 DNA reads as TGTGCCAGCAGTTTGGGGTTTGGCTACACCTTC. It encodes CASSLGFGYTF.

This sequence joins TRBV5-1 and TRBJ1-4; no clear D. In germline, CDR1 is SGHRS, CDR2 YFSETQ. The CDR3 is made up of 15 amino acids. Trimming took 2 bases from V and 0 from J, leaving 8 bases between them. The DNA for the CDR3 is TGCGCCAGCAGCTTATCCGGTGCAACTAATGAAAAACTGTTTTTT. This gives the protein CASSLSGATNEKLFF.

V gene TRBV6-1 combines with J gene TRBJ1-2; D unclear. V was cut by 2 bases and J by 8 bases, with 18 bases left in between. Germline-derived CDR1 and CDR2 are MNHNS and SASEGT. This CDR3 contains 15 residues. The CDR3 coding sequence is TGTGCCAGCAGTGAAATGGTAGGGTTGGCTCAAGGCTACACCTTC. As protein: CASSEMVGLAQGYTF.